The table lists the clone carrying this T cell receptor beta chain with many counts. From the 5' RACE reads, TCRdb called clonotypes with MiXCR, one entry per CDR3 protein. The repertoire has about 690,000 distinct CDR3 sequences, over 5% of them found once; the top ten carry approximately 1.6%. This record comes from a study of identical twins. Sample: naive T cells sorted from blood. The sequence derives from a man between 18 and 29 years old in good health.

This chain's CDR3 is CASSSARLDSGNTIYF. CDR3 DNA sequence: TGCGCCAGCAGCTCGGCCAGGCTGGACTCTGGAAACACCATATATTTT. The V call is TRBV5-1, the J call TRBJ1-3; D is undetermined. The CDR3 totals 16 residues. Germline V gene data show CDR1 as SGHRS and CDR2 as YFSETQ. V gave up 3 bases and J gave up 0 bases, with 13 bases separating them.